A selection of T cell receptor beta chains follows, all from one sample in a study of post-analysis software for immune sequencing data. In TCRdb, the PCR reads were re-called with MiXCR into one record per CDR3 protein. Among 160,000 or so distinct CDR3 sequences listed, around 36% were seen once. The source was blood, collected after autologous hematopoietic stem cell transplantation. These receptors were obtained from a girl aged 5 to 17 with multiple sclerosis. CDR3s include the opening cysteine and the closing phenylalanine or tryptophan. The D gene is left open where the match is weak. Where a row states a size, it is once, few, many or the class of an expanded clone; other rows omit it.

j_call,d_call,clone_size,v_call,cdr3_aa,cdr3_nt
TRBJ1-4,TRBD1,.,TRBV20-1,CSAGDRSPNEKLFF,TGCAGTGCGGGGGACAGGTCGCCTAATGAAAAACTGTTTTTT
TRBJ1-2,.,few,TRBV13,CASSLGGPEGNYGYTF,TGTGCCAGCAGCTTAGGGGGGCCCGAGGGAAACTATGGCTACACCTTC
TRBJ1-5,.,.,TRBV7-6,CASSLGPSRPQHF,TGTGCCAGCAGCTTAGGCCCATCTCGGCCCCAGCATTTT
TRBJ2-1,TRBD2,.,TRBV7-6,CASSLGREIYNEQFF,TGTGCCAGCAGCTTAGGGCGGGAGATCTACAATGAGCAGTTCTTC
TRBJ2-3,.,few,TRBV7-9,CASTPPEGGSDTQYF,TGTGCCAGCACCCCACCGGAGGGTGGCTCAGATACGCAGTATTTT
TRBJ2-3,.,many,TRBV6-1,CASSEGAEPGADTQYF,TGTGCCAGCAGTGAAGGGGCGGAACCGGGGGCAGATACGCAGTATTTT
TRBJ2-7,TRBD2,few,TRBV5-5,CASSLELAVHEQYF,TGTGCCAGCAGCTTGGAACTAGCGGTCCACGAGCAGTACTTC
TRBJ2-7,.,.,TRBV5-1,CASSLGFEQYF,TGCGCCAGCTCGCTAGGCTTCGAGCAGTACTTC
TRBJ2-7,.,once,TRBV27,CASSLWAGMNSYEQYF,TGTGCCAGCAGTTTGTGGGCCGGTATGAACTCCTACGAGCAGTACTTC
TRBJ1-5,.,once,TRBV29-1,CSGGDTQGPQHF,TGCAGCGGGGGGGACACTCAGGGGCCCCAGCATTTT
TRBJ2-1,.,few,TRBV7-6,CASSPGGASGYNEQFF,TGTGCCAGCAGCCCAGGGGGGGCTAGCGGATACAATGAGCAGTTCTTC
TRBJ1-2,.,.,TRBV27,CASRQAGGYTF,TGTGCCAGTAGACAGGCGGGTGGCTACACCTTC
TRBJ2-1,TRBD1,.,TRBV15,CATSLAGGAGPYNGQFF,TGTGCCACCAGTCTCGCAGGGGGAGCAGGGCCCTACAATGGGCAGTTCTTC
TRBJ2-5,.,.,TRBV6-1,CASVWGQETQYF,TGTGCCAGCGTTTGGGGACAAGAGACCCAGTACTTC
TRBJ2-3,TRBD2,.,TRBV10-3,CAISARSGTTDTQYF,TGTGCCATCAGCGCCCGTAGCGGGACCACAGATACGCAGTATTTT
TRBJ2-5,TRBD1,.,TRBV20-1,CSAWAWTGVQETQYF,TGCAGTGCTTGGGCGTGGACAGGAGTACAAGAGACCCAGTACTTC
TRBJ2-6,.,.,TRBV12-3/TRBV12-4,CASSWDSRSGANVLTF,TGTGCCAGCAGTTGGGACTCTCGCTCTGGGGCCAACGTCCTGACTTTC
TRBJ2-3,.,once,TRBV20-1,CSAEGAGDTDTQYF,TGCAGTGCCGAGGGGGCGGGGGACACAGATACGCAGTATTTT
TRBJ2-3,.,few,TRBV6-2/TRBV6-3,CTSWDTTDTQYF,TGTACCAGCTGGGACACCACAGATACGCAGTATTTT
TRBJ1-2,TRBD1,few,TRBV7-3,CASSEQGALRSGYTF,TGTGCCAGCAGCGAGCAGGGGGCGCTAAGAAGTGGCTACACCTTC
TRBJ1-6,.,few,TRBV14,CASSQLTGVNSPLHF,TGTGCCAGCAGCCAACTCACAGGCGTTAATTCACCCCTCCACTTT
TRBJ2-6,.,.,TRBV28,CASSLSSGANVLTF,TGTGCCAGCAGTTTGAGCTCTGGGGCCAACGTCCTGACTTTC
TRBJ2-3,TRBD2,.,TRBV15,CATSRGGLATADTQYF,TGTGCCACCAGCAGAGGGGGACTAGCGACGGCAGATACGCAGTATTTT
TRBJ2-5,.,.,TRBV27,CASSLWPGETQYF,TGTGCCAGCAGTTTATGGCCGGGGGAGACCCAGTACTTC
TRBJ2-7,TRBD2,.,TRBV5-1,CASSPSGRAHYEQYF,TGCGCCAGCAGCCCTAGCGGGAGGGCACACTACGAGCAGTACTTC
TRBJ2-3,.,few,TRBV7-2,CASSSPGTDTQYF,TGTGCCAGCAGCTCCCCCGGGACAGATACGCAGTATTTT
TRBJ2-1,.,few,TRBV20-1,CSARDLAGHEQFF,TGCAGTGCTAGAGATCTCGCAGGCCATGAGCAGTTCTTC